The sequence of this T cell receptor beta chain was determined in a study of human T cells and chemical hapten exposure. Source study methods: A typical sample had roughly 96,000 TCRs, with roughly 23,224 to 700,000 overall. TCRdb called the RACE reads again in MiXCR, with one record for every CDR3 protein. TCRdb's processing, not the authors' own work, is the source of the V and J calls. The sample includes 180,000 or so distinct CDR3 sequences, approximately 15% of them seen just once. The length of the CDR3 is 15 residues. V dropped 6 bases and J dropped 0 bases, with 15 bases sitting between them. The germline CDR1 and CDR2 sequences are MNHEY and SMNVEV (reference sequence). Time point denoted: patch test 1, 2 weeks after DPC sensitization. Stated treatment: therapeutic diphenylcyclopropenone sensitization with weekly scalp DPC.

The chain links TRBV27 to TRBJ2-7; D is tentatively TRBD1 or TRBD2 (5 bases each). The specimen comprised whole blood, sampled in connection with sensitization to the hapten diphenylcyclopropenone (DPC). The sequence came from a young woman with alopecia areata. Some clones in this sample may be carry-over from other donors' samples. The chain's CDR3 is CASRRGDLSSYEQYF. DNA of the CDR3: TGTGCCAGCAGGCGAGGGGACCTGAGCTCCTACGAGCAGTACTTC.